A selection of T cell receptor beta chains follows, all from one sample in a study of cytomegalovirus exposure and HLA in healthy donors. Clones were sequenced by immunoSEQ multiplex PCR, and TCRdb holds only the in-frame ones, with some missing. The data show about 190,000 clones, roughly 80% seen once. The sample was PBMCs. Source of these receptors: a woman in her late teens or twenties in good health and CMV-seronegative. CDR3s include the opening cysteine and the closing phenylalanine or tryptophan. Fields, in order: D gene, clone size, J gene, CDR3 length, V gene, CDR3 DNA, CDR3 protein. The D gene is left open where the match is weak. Part of the rows lack a size; the others show once, few, many or a class for expanded clones.

-,once,TRBJ2-2,13,TRBV7-3,TGTGCCACCGGGACAAAAGTCACCGGGGAGCTGTTTTTT,CATGTKVTGELFF
-,-,TRBJ1-2,13,TRBV5-1,TGCGCCAGCAGCTTGGCCCAGTCCTATGGCTACACCTTC,CASSLAQSYGYTF
TRBD2,-,TRBJ2-1,15,TRBV14,TGTGCCAGCAGCTCCACTAGCGGGACGGCCAATGAGCAGTTCTTC,CASSSTSGTANEQFF
TRBD1,-,TRBJ2-2,15,TRBV7-9,TGTGCCAGCAGCCGGGACAGGGCGAACACCGGGGAGCTGTTTTTT,CASSRDRANTGELFF
-,-,TRBJ2-7,13,TRBV6-5,TGTGCCAGCAGTTTCCGCGGAATCAACGAGCAGTACTTC,CASSFRGINEQYF
-,-,TRBJ2-7,15,TRBV28,TGTGCCAGCAGTCCCACCCCCAGTACCACCTACGAGCAGTACTTC,CASSPTPSTTYEQYF
TRBD2,-,TRBJ2-3,16,TRBV6-1,TGTGCCAGCAGTGTAATAGCGGGGGGGCTCGCAGATACGCAGTATTTT,CASSVIAGGLADTQYF
-,-,TRBJ2-2,16,TRBV15,TGTGCCACCAGCAGAGAGGCGGGTCGGGACACCGGGGAGCTGTTTTTT,CATSREAGRDTGELFF
-,-,TRBJ1-1,13,TRBV2,TGTGCCAGCAGTGGGCAGATGAACACTGAAGCTTTCTTT,CASSGQMNTEAFF
-,-,TRBJ2-2,19,TRBV21-1,TGTGCCAGCAGCAAAGCTGACGGCGGACTAGCGATAGGCCCCGGGGAGCTGTTTTTT,CASSKADGGLAIGPGELFF
-,-,TRBJ1-1,14,TRBV28,TGTGCCAGCATCCTCTCCAGGGCGAACACTGAAGCTTTCTTT,CASILSRANTEAFF
-,-,TRBJ2-3,13,TRBV7-9,TGTGCCAGCAGCTTACCAGGCACAGATACGCAGTATTTT,CASSLPGTDTQYF
TRBD1,-,TRBJ2-7,14,TRBV11-1,TGTGCCAGCAGCTTAGGCAGGGGGCCCTACGAGCAGTACTTC,CASSLGRGPYEQYF
-,-,TRBJ2-7,14,TRBV6-5,TGTGCCAGCAGTTACTCCGAGAGGGCCTACGAGCAGTACTTC,CASSYSERAYEQYF
-,-,TRBJ1-6,19,TRBV5-1,TGCGCCAGCAGCCCGACCAGAAATTTTCAGGGCTCCCTCAATTCACCCCTCCACTTT,CASSPTRNFQGSLNSPLHF
TRBD1,-,TRBJ2-7,13,TRBV6-5,TGTGCCAGCAGACAGGGGGAGTCCTACGAGCAGTACTTC,CASRQGESYEQYF
TRBD1,-,TRBJ2-7,15,TRBV30,TGTGCCTGGAGTGTACTCGCAGGGGGATCCTACGAGCAGTACTTC,CAWSVLAGGSYEQYF
-,-,TRBJ1-1,14,TRBV5-1,TGCGCCAGCAGCTTGGCAACAGAGAACACTGAAGCTTTCTTT,CASSLATENTEAFF
-,-,TRBJ1-1,12,TRBV10-3,TGTGCCATCAGTGAGATAGGGGCTGAAGCTTTCTTT,CAISEIGAEAFF
-,-,TRBJ2-1,13,TRBV11-3,TGTGCCAGCAGCTTTGGCTCCTCAAATGAGCAGTTCTTC,CASSFGSSNEQFF
-,-,TRBJ1-1,12,TRBV6-5,TGTGCCGTCAGGCCAGGGATGACTGAAGCTTTCTTT,CAVRPGMTEAFF
TRBD2,-,TRBJ2-1,16,TRBV5-4,TGTGCCAGCAGCTTAGTAGTACTAGCGGCCAACAATGAGCAGTTCTTC,CASSLVVLAANNEQFF
-,-,TRBJ2-5,15,TRBV9,TGTGCCAGCAGCGTAGCTGGCCAGGGGTTCGAGACCCAGTACTTC,CASSVAGQGFETQYF
-,once,TRBJ2-1,13,TRBV27,TGTGCCAGCAGTTGGGACAACTACAATGAGCAGTTCTTC,CASSWDNYNEQFF
TRBD1,-,TRBJ1-5,14,TRBV2,TGTGCCAGCAGTGGGGGGACAGGGGCTCGGCCCCAGCATTTT,CASSGGTGARPQHF
TRBD1,-,TRBJ2-7,15,TRBV9,TGTGCCAGCAGCGTAGGGGCAGGGGGAAACTACGAGCAGTACTTC,CASSVGAGGNYEQYF
-,-,TRBJ2-7,12,TRBV6-1,TGTGCCAGCAGTGGACTCTACTACGAGCAGTACTTC,CASSGLYYEQYF
-,-,TRBJ1-4,17,TRBV5-1,TGCGCCAGCAAGGAAAGAGGACATACTGCAACTAATGAAAAACTGTTTTTT,CASKERGHTATNEKLFF
-,-,TRBJ2-7,15,TRBV5-8,TGTGCCAGCAGCTTGGAACAGGGTATAACCTACGAGCAGTACTTC,CASSLEQGITYEQYF
TRBD1,once,TRBJ2-7,16,TRBV27,TGTGCCAGCAGCCCCACCAAGACAGGGCACTCCTACGAGCAGTACTTC,CASSPTKTGHSYEQYF
-,-,TRBJ1-1,12,TRBV5-1,TGCGCCAGCAGCTCCGTATACACTGAAGCTTTCTTT,CASSSVYTEAFF
TRBD1,-,TRBJ2-5,17,TRBV7-9,TGTGCCAGCAGCTTAGTTCTGCGGACAGGGCACGCGGAGACCCAGTACTTC,CASSLVLRTGHAETQYF
TRBD1,-,TRBJ1-5,19,TRBV7-7,TGTGCCAGCAGCTTAATCTTCGGGACAGGGGCCCCGGCGAATCAGCCCCAGCATTTT,CASSLIFGTGAPANQPQHF
TRBD1,-,TRBJ2-4,16,TRBV10-3,TGTGCCATCAGTGAAGACAGGGGGCCCTCGAAAAACATTCAGTACTTC,CAISEDRGPSKNIQYF
-,once,TRBJ1-5,14,TRBV5-1,TGCGCCAGCAGCTTGGGGACTGCCAATCAGCCCCAGCATTTT,CASSLGTANQPQHF
TRBD1,few,TRBJ2-2,13,TRBV10-2,TGCGCCAGCAGGGACAGGGGCACCGGGGAGCTGTTTTTT,CASRDRGTGELFF
-,few,TRBJ2-7,11,TRBV30,TGTGCCTGGAGTGTACTCCACGAGCAGTACTTC,CAWSVLHEQYF
-,-,TRBJ2-2,16,TRBV7-6,TGTGCCAGCAGCTTAGCGCTATTGGTTGACACCGGGGAGCTGTTTTTT,CASSLALLVDTGELFF
TRBD1,-,TRBJ2-7,13,TRBV29-1,TGCAGCGTTCGGACAGGGGAGTCCTACGAGCAGTACTTC,CSVRTGESYEQYF
TRBD1,-,TRBJ1-1,13,TRBV6-5,TGTGCCAGCACGTGGGGGCAGGGGGCTGAAGCTTTCTTT,CASTWGQGAEAFF
TRBD2,-,TRBJ2-3,19,TRBV4-2,TGTGCCAGCAGCCTCTCACGGTCGACCAGCGGGGGCCTCGCGGATACGCAGTATTTT,CASSLSRSTSGGLADTQYF
TRBD1,-,TRBJ1-1,17,TRBV7-3,TGTGCCAGCAGCTTAACCCCAACACAGGGGATGAACACTGAAGCTTTCTTT,CASSLTPTQGMNTEAFF